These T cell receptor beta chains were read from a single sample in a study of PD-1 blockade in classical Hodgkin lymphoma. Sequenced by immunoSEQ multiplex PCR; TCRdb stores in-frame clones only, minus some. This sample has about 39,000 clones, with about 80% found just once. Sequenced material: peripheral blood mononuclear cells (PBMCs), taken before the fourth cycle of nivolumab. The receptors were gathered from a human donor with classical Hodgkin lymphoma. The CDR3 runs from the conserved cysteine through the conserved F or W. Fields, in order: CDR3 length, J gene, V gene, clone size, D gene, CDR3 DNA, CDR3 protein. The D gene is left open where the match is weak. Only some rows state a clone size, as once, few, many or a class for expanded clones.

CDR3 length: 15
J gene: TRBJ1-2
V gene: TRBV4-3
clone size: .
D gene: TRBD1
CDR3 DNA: TGCGCCAGCAGCCAAGGGGACAGCTTCTATAGTGGCTACACCTTC
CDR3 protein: CASSQGDSFYSGYTF

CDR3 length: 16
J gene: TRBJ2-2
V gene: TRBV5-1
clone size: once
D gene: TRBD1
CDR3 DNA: TGCGCCAGCAGCTTGGATTGGGACAGGGGGCAGGAGGAGCTGTTTTTT
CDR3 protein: CASSLDWDRGQEELFF

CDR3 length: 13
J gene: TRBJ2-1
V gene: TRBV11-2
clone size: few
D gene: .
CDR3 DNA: TGTGCCAGCAGCCCAGAGGTCTACAATGAGCAGTTCTTC
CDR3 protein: CASSPEVYNEQFF

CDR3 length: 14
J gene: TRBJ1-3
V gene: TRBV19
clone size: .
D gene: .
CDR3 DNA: TGTGCCAGTAGTATCCCAGGGGTCGGAAACACCATATATTTT
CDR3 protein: CASSIPGVGNTIYF

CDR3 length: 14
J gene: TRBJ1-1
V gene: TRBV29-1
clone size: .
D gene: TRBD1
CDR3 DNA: TGCAGCGTTGAAGTCTCGACAGGGGTAAAGAACGCTTTCTTT
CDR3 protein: CSVEVSTGVKNAFF

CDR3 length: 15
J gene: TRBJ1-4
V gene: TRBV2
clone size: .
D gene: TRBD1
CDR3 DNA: TGTGCCAGCCTACAGCGGGCCAGGGGGGGTGAAAAACTGTTTTTT
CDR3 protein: CASLQRARGGEKLFF

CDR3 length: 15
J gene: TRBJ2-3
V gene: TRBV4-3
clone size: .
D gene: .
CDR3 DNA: TGCGCCAGCAGCCAAGATTTTCTCTCAACAGATACGCAGTATTTT
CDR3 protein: CASSQDFLSTDTQYF

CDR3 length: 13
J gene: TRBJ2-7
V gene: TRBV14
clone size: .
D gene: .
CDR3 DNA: TGTGCCAGCAGCCAAGAGGCGGCGAGCGAGCAGTACTTC
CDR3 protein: CASSQEAASEQYF

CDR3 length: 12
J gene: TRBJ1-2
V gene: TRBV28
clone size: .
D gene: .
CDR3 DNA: TGTGCCAGCAGCCCGGGACACTATGGCTACACCTTC
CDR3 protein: CASSPGHYGYTF

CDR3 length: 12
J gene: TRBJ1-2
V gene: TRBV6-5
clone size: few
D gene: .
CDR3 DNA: TGTGCCAGCACAACAGGGTGGGGTGGCTACACCTTC
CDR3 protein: CASTTGWGGYTF

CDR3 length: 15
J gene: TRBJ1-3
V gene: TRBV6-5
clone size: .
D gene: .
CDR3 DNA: TGTGCCAGCAGTTACTCGTCCAGCTCTGGAAACACCATATATTTT
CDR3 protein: CASSYSSSSGNTIYF

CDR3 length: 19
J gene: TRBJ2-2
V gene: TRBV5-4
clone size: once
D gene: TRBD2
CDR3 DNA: TGTGCCAGCAGCTCCCCCGGGACTAGCGGGGGTTGGGGCACCGGGGAGCTGTTTTTT
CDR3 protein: CASSSPGTSGGWGTGELFF

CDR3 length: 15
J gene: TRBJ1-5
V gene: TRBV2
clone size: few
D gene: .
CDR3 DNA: TGTGCCAGCAGCGTCATCGGGGGGAGAAGGCAGCCCCAGCATTTT
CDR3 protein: CASSVIGGRRQPQHF

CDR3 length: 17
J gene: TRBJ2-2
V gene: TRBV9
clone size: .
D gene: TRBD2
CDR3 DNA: TGTGCCAGCAGCGTAGGCGGGCTAGCGGGGGGTACCGGGGAGCTGTTTTTT
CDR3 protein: CASSVGGLAGGTGELFF

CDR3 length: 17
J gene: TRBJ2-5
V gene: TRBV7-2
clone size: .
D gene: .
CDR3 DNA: TGTGCCAGCAGCTTAGGCTTGGACAAGATGTACCAAGAGACCCAGTACTTC
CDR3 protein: CASSLGLDKMYQETQYF

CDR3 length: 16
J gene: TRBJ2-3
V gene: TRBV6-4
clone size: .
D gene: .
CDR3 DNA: TGTGCCAGCAGTGACGGTAGGGCAGATAGCACAGATACGCAGTATTTT
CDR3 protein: CASSDGRADSTDTQYF

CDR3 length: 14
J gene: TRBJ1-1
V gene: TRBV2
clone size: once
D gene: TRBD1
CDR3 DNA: TGTGCCAGCAGGGCCGGGACAGTGAACACTGAAGCTTTCTTT
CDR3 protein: CASRAGTVNTEAFF

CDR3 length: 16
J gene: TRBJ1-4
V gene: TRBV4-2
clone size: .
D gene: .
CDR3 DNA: TGTGCCAGCAGCCAAGGCCTGGGGGAGGGTAATGAAAAACTGTTTTTT
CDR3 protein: CASSQGLGEGNEKLFF

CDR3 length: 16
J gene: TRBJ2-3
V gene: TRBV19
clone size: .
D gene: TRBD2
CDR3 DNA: TGTGCCAGTAGTATAGTCCCTAGCGGGGGCCCAGATACGCAGTATTTT
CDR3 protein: CASSIVPSGGPDTQYF

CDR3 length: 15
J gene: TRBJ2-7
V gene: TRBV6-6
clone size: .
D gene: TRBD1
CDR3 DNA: TGTGCCAGCAGTTACCGGACAGGGGATCGGTACGAGCAGTACTTC
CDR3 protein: CASSYRTGDRYEQYF

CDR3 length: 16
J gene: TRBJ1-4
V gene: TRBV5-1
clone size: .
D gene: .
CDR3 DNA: TGCGCCAGCAGCGAACGGGACATAACAACTAATGAAAAACTGTTTTTT
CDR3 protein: CASSERDITTNEKLFF

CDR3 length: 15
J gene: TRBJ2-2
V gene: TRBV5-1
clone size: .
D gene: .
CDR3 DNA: TGCGCCAGCAGCATATGGACAGCCGACACCGGGGAGCTGTTTTTT
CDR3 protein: CASSIWTADTGELFF

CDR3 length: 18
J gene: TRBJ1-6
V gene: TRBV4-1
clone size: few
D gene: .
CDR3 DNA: TGCGCCAGCAGCCAAAAAGACCGCCGCAGCTCCTATAATTCACCCCTCCACTTT
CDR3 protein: CASSQKDRRSSYNSPLHF

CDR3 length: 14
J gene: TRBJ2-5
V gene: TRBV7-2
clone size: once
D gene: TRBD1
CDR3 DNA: TGTGCCAGCAGCCCCGGGACAGGGCGAGAGACCCAGTACTTC
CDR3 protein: CASSPGTGRETQYF

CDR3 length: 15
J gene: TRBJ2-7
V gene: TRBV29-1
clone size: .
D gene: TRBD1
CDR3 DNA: TGCAGCGTTGTGTATCTGGGACAGGGCTCCTACGAGCAGTACTTC
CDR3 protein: CSVVYLGQGSYEQYF

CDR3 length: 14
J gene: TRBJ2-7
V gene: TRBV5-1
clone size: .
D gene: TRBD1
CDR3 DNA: TGCGCCAGCAGCTTGGATGGGACAGGGAACGAGCAGTACTTC
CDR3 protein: CASSLDGTGNEQYF

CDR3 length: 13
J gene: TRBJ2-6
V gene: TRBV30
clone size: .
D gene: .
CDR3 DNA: TGTGCCTGGGACAGCTCTGGGGCCAACGTCCTGACTTTC
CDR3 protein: CAWDSSGANVLTF

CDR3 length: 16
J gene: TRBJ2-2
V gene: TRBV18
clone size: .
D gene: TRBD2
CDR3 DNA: TGTGCCAGCTCACCACTGCGGGGGGAAAACACCGGGGAGCTGTTTTTT
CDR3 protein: CASSPLRGENTGELFF

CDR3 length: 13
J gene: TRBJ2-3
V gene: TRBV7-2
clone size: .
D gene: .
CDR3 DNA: TGTGCCAGCAGCGTAGCCCTACAACCTACGCAGTATTTT
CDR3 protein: CASSVALQPTQYF

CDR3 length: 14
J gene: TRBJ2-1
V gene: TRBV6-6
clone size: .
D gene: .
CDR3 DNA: TGTGCCAGCAGCAGGACCCAGTCCTACAATGAGCAGTTCTTC
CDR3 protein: CASSRTQSYNEQFF

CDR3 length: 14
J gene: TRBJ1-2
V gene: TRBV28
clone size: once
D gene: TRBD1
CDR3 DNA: TGTGCCAGCACTCCAGACAGGGGTCCCCGAGGCTACACCTTC
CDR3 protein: CASTPDRGPRGYTF

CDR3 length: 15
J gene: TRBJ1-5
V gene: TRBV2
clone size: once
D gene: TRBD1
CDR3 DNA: TGTGCCAGCAGTGACTACGGACAGGGGGCTCAGCCCCAGCATTTT
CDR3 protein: CASSDYGQGAQPQHF

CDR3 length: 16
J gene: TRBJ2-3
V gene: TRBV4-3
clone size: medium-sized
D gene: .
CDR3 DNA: TGCGCCAGCAGCCAAGACCCCGGGGCCAACACAGATACGCAGTATTTT
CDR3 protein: CASSQDPGANTDTQYF

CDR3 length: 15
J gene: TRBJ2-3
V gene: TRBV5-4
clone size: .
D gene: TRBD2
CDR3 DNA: TGTGCCAGCAGCTTGGGGCTAGCGGGGGGAGATACGCAGTATTTT
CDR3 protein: CASSLGLAGGDTQYF

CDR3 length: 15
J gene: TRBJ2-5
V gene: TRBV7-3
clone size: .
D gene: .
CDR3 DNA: TGTGCCAGCAGCTTAAAGACAGGAGTACAAGAGACCCAGTACTTC
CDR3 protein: CASSLKTGVQETQYF

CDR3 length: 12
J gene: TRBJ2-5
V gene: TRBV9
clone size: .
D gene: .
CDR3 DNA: TGTGCCAGCAGCCGCTCTCAAGAGACCCAGTACTTC
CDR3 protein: CASSRSQETQYF

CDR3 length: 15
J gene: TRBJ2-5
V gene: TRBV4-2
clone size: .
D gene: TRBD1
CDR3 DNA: TGTGCCAGCAGCCTGGGGACAGGGGGATGGGAGACCCAGTACTTC
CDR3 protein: CASSLGTGGWETQYF

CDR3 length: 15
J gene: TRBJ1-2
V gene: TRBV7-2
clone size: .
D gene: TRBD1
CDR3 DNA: TGTGCCAGCAGCCCCGGGACAGGGTTTAACTATGGCTACACCTTC
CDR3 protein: CASSPGTGFNYGYTF

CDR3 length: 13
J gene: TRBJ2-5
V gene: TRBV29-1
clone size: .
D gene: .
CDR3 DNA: TGCAGCGTTGAAGGACGGCCGCAAGAGACCCAGTACTTC
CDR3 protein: CSVEGRPQETQYF

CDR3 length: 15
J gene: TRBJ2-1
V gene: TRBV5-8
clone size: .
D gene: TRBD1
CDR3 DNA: TGTGCCAGCAGCTCCGGGACAGGAGTCTACAATGAGCAGTTCTTC
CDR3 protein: CASSSGTGVYNEQFF